Detailed here is one TCR beta chain. Its antigen is as yet unknown. Vbeta (60) and Jbeta (13) primers were used in the PCR. Using immunoSEQ multiplex PCR, the repertoire was profiled, and TCRdb retains in-frame clones only, with some absent. The profile shows about 120,000 clones, 70% to 80% of them singletons. This specimen comes from a study of cytomegalovirus exposure and HLA in healthy donors. Across the whole study: A preliminary data release comprised about 85 million unique TCRs obtained from HLA-typed donors. General observations from the study: An observed cluster of highly shared sequence variants was recorded as a likely sequencing artifact.

The V segment lost 2 bases and the J segment 4 bases; nucleotides outside the gene matches: 4. Germline loops: CDR1 GTSNPN, CDR2 SVGIG (reference sequence). The CDR3 spans 14 residues. The receptor comes from a woman in her forties or fifties in good health and CMV-seropositive. The chain recombines TRBV30 with TRBJ2-3, with 9 bases lining up with TRBD2. The specimen was PBMCs. The CDR3 DNA is TGTGCCTGGAGTCAGGGCGGGGGGGCAGATACGCAGTATTTT. Translating gives CAWSQGGGADTQYF.